The present TCR beta chain was sequenced within a study of T cell changes during pregnancy in multiple sclerosis. The table came from immunoSEQ multiplex PCR; TCRdb's copy has only in-frame clones and leaves some out. The table records some 40,000 clones, around 93% of them present only once. Germline V gene data show CDR1 as MNHNY and CDR2 as SVGAGI (reference sequence). The junction had 6 bases not matched to a gene; V was cut back by 0 bases and J by 7 bases. This CDR3 has 15 residues. V is TRBV6-6 and J is TRBJ2-7; 10 bases are a match to TRBD2. The TCR sequence derives from a female donor in good health, enrolled as a control in a pregnancy study. Material: CD4+ T cells from peripheral blood mononuclear cells, obtained in the third trimester of pregnancy. CDR3 in amino acids: CASSYSGLAGAEQYF. The CDR3 DNA reads as TGTGCCAGCAGTTACTCAGGTCTAGCGGGAGCTGAGCAGTACTTC.